The rows below give T cell receptor beta chains drawn from one sample of a study of a mutant IDH1 vaccine in newly diagnosed glioma. The table came from immunoSEQ multiplex PCR; TCRdb's copy has only in-frame clones and leaves some out. The table has around 56,000 clones, 91% seen once. The specimen was PBMCs, collected from a glioma patient treated with radiotherapy, temozolomide or both. All receptors come from a man aged 50 or older with glioma. CDR3s include the opening cysteine and the closing phenylalanine or tryptophan. Each record gives: D gene, J gene, V gene, clone size, CDR3 protein, CDR3 DNA. A D gene is named only where the DNA matches it firmly. The size entry is marked missing in some rows and otherwise reads once, few, many or a size class.

TRBD2	TRBJ2-1	TRBV11-2	.	CASSPGLASNEQFF	TGTGCCAGCAGCCCTGGACTAGCCTCCAATGAGCAGTTCTTC
.	TRBJ1-2	TRBV19	.	CASLGGPNYGYTF	TGTGCCAGTCTCGGGGGCCCTAACTATGGCTACACCTTC
TRBD1	TRBJ2-7	TRBV4-1	.	CASSHQLTGEQYF	TGCGCCAGCAGCCACCAATTGACAGGGGAGCAGTACTTC
TRBD1	TRBJ2-7	TRBV2	.	CASSDEQGASYEQYF	TGTGCCAGCAGTGACGAGCAGGGGGCTTCCTACGAGCAGTACTTC
.	TRBJ1-2	TRBV4-1	.	CASSQFRRGRVSEHYGYTF	TGCGCCAGCAGCCAATTTAGGCGGGGGAGGGTTTCGGAACACTATGGCTACACCTTC
TRBD1	TRBJ2-5	TRBV11-3	.	CASSQTGGKETQYF	TGTGCCAGCAGCCAGACAGGGGGGAAAGAGACCCAGTACTTC
.	TRBJ2-4	TRBV6-5	.	CASSYSGGSKNIQYF	TGTGCCAGCAGTTACTCTGGGGGGTCCAAAAACATTCAGTACTTC
.	TRBJ2-7	TRBV10-3	.	CAISDTTYEQYF	TGTGCCATCAGTGATACCACCTACGAGCAGTACTTC
.	TRBJ2-6	TRBV4-3	.	CASSQDVPSGANVLTF	TGCGCCAGCAGCCAAGATGTCCCCTCTGGGGCCAACGTCCTGACTTTC
.	TRBJ1-5	TRBV5-1	.	CASSLGLNSNQPQHF	TGCGCCAGCAGCTTGGGACTAAATAGCAATCAGCCCCAGCATTTT
.	TRBJ1-1	TRBV5-1	few	CASSLARTEAFF	TGCGCCAGCAGCTTGGCCCGAACTGAAGCTTTCTTT
.	TRBJ2-7	TRBV5-6	.	CASSLGFGGDEQYF	TGTGCCAGCAGCTTGGGTTTTGGGGGTGACGAGCAGTACTTC
TRBD2	TRBJ2-3	TRBV11-2	.	CASSLVVRAGGPTDTQYF	TGTGCCAGCAGCTTAGTGGTCAGGGCGGGAGGGCCCACAGATACGCAGTATTTT
.	TRBJ1-2	TRBV6-1	.	CASSEWGNNYGYTF	TGTGCCAGCAGTGAATGGGGTAATAACTATGGCTACACCTTC
.	TRBJ2-1	TRBV6-4	.	CASSRETGLYNEQFF	TGTGCCAGCAGCCGAGAGACAGGACTCTACAATGAGCAGTTCTTC
TRBD2	TRBJ2-7	TRBV10-3	.	CAIRASGSFEQYF	TGTGCCATCAGAGCTAGCGGGAGTTTCGAGCAGTACTTC
.	TRBJ2-3	TRBV18	.	CASSPRTATTDTQYF	TGTGCCAGCTCCCCTCGGACAGCCACCACAGATACGCAGTATTTT
.	TRBJ2-3	TRBV27	.	CASSLAQGPDTQYF	TGTGCCAGCAGTTTAGCCCAGGGACCAGATACGCAGTATTTT
.	TRBJ1-2	TRBV19	.	CASTQGPHYGYTF	TGTGCCAGTACCCAGGGTCCCCACTATGGCTACACCTTC
TRBD1	TRBJ2-3	TRBV19	.	CASQTGGPTDTQYF	TGTGCCAGTCAGACAGGGGGCCCAACAGATACGCAGTATTTT
.	TRBJ1-2	TRBV11-2	.	CASSLDGDGYTF	TGTGCCAGCAGCTTAGATGGGGATGGCTACACCTTC